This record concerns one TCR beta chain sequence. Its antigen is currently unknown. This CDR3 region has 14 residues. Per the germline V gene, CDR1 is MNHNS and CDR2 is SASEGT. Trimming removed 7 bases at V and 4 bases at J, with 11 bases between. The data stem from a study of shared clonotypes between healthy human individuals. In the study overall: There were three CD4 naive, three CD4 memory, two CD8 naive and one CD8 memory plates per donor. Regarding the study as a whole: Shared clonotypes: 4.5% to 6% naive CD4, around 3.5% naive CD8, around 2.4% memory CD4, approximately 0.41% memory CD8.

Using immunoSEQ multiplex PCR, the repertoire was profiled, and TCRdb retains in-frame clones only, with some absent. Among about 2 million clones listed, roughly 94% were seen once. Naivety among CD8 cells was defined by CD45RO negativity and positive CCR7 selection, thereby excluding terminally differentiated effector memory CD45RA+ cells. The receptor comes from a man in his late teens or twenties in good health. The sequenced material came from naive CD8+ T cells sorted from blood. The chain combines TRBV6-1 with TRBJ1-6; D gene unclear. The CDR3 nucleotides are TGTGCCAGCAAGCTGACGGATTATAATTCACCCCTCCACTTT. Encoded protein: CASKLTDYNSPLHF.